Listed below are T cell receptor beta chains from one sample, sequenced in a study of T cells in Graves' hyperthyroidism and ophthalmopathy. TCRdb reprocessed the multiplex PCR reads via MiXCR and lists one record per CDR3 protein. The data show about 560,000 distinct CDR3 sequences, about a sixth seen once. Input material: blood. These receptors were collected from a woman younger than 30 with Graves' hyperthyroidism. Each CDR3 is given with its conserved first and last residue. The order of the fields is clone size, V gene, J gene, CDR3 protein. Clone size is shown for a subset of rows, as once, few, many or a class of expanded clone.

clone_size: .
v_call: TRBV5-4
j_call: TRBJ1-1
cdr3_aa: CASSSSGKMNTEAFF

clone_size: few
v_call: TRBV7-9
j_call: TRBJ2-5
cdr3_aa: CASSSLPGQGVWETQYF

clone_size: few
v_call: TRBV6-2/TRBV6-3
j_call: TRBJ1-6
cdr3_aa: CASSRRDRVNSPLHF

clone_size: many
v_call: TRBV5-1
j_call: TRBJ2-7
cdr3_aa: CASSLYNREDEQYF

clone_size: many
v_call: TRBV7-2
j_call: TRBJ1-6
cdr3_aa: CASSLAGSPLHF

clone_size: few
v_call: TRBV12-3/TRBV12-4
j_call: TRBJ2-4
cdr3_aa: CASSLYGQGTDIQYF

clone_size: .
v_call: TRBV6-2/TRBV6-3
j_call: TRBJ2-7
cdr3_aa: CASSYATGGYEQYF

clone_size: .
v_call: TRBV27
j_call: TRBJ2-7
cdr3_aa: CASSFDGFSYEQYF

clone_size: many
v_call: TRBV12-3/TRBV12-4
j_call: TRBJ1-4
cdr3_aa: CASSPSLGGGGEKLFF

clone_size: few
v_call: TRBV20-1
j_call: TRBJ1-2
cdr3_aa: CSASEGYGYTF

clone_size: .
v_call: TRBV13
j_call: TRBJ1-2
cdr3_aa: CASSRTGNGYTF

clone_size: once
v_call: TRBV12-5
j_call: TRBJ2-5
cdr3_aa: CASGLVRTSETPGGTQYF

clone_size: .
v_call: TRBV20-1
j_call: TRBJ2-1
cdr3_aa: CSASGGARNEQFF

clone_size: many
v_call: TRBV9
j_call: TRBJ1-1
cdr3_aa: CASSRTWTNTEAFF

clone_size: few
v_call: TRBV2
j_call: TRBJ2-5
cdr3_aa: CASIRGQETQYF

clone_size: few
v_call: TRBV4-2
j_call: TRBJ2-3
cdr3_aa: CASSQASGVSNTQYF

clone_size: many
v_call: TRBV7-2
j_call: TRBJ1-1
cdr3_aa: CASSPGRGNTEAFF

clone_size: .
v_call: TRBV10-1
j_call: TRBJ1-3
cdr3_aa: CASSERTGNFGNTIYF

clone_size: many
v_call: TRBV20-1
j_call: TRBJ2-2
cdr3_aa: CSASRVIGELFF

clone_size: many
v_call: TRBV28
j_call: TRBJ1-5
cdr3_aa: CASRATGGTQPQHF